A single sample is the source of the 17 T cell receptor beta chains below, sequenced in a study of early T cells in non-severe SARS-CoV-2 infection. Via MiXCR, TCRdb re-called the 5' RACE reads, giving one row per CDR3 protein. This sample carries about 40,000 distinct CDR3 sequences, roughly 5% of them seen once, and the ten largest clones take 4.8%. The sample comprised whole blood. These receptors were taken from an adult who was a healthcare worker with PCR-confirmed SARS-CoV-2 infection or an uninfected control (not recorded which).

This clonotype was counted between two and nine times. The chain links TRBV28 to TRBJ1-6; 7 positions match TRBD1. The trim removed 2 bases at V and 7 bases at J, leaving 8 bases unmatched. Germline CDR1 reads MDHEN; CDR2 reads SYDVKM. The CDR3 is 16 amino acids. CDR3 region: CASSLIAGQSNSPLHF. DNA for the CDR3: TGTGCCAGCAGTTTAATTGCGGGACAGTCAAATTCACCCCTCCACTTT. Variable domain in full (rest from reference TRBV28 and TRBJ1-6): DVKVTQSSRYLVKRTGEKVFLECVQDMDHENMFWYRQDPGLGLRLIYFSYDVKMKEKGDIPEGYSVSREKKERFSLILESASTNQTSMYLCASSLIAGQSNSPLHFGNGTRLTVT.

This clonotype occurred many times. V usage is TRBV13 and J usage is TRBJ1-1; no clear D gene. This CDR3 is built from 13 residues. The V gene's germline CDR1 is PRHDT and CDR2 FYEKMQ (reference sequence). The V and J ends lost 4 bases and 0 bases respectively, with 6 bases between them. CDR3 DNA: TGTGCCAGCAGCTCCGAAATGAACACTGAAGCTTTCTTT. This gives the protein CASSSEMNTEAFF.

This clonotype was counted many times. CDR3 sequence (DNA): TGTGCCAGCAGCCCCACGGGACTAGCGGGGGGTAGATACAATGAGCAGTTCTTC. Translated: CASSPTGLAGGRYNEQFF. This sequence joins TRBV7-8 and TRBJ2-1; TRBD2 aligns across 15 bases. The CDR3 runs 18 residues. Germline lookup yields CDR1 SGHVS and CDR2 FQNEAQ. J lost 4 bases, V lost 5 bases, and 9 bases had no gene match.

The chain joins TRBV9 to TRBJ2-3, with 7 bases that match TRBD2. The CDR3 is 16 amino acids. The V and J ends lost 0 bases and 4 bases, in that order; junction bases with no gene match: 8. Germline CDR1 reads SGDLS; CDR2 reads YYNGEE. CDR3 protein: CASSVVAGVSSDTQYF. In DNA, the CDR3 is TGTGCCAGCAGCGTAGTTGCGGGAGTGTCTTCAGATACGCAGTATTTT.

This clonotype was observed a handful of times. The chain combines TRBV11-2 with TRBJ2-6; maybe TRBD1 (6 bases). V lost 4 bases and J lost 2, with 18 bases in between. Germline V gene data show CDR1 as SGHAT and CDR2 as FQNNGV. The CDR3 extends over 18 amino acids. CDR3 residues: CASSSPDQGWTGANVLTF. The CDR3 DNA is TGTGCCAGCAGCTCCCCGGATCAGGGGTGGACTGGGGCCAACGTCCTGACTTTC.

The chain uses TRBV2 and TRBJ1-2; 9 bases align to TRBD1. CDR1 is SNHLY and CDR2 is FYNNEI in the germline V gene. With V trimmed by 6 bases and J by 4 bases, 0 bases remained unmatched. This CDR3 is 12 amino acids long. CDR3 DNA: TGTGCCAGCAGGGGACAGGGCTATGGCTACACCTTC. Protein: CASRGQGYGYTF.

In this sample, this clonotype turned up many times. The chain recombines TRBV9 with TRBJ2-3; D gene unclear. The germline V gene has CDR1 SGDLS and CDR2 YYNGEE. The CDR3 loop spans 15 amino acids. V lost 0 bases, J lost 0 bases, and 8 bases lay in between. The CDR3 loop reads CASSVDLYSTDTQYF. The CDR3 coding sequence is TGTGCCAGCAGCGTAGATCTGTATAGCACAGATACGCAGTATTTT.

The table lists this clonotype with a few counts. The chain's CDR3 is CASSLEGGQETQYF. The CDR3 nucleotides are TGCGCCAGCAGCTTGGAAGGGGGACAAGAGACCCAGTACTTC. The rearrangement uses TRBV5-1 and TRBJ2-5; D perhaps matches TRBD1 (6 bases). Germline V gene data show CDR1 as SGHRS and CDR2 as YFSETQ. Trimming cost V 0 bases and J 2 bases, with 8 bases left between them. The CDR3 spans 14 residues.

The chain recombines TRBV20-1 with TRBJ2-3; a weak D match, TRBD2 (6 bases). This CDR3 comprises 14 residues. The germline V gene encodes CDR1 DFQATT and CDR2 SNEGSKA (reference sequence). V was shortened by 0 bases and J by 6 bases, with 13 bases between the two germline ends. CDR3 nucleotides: TGCAGTGCTAGAGAGGGACTGGGCTCGGATACGCAGTATTTT. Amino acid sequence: CSAREGLGSDTQYF.

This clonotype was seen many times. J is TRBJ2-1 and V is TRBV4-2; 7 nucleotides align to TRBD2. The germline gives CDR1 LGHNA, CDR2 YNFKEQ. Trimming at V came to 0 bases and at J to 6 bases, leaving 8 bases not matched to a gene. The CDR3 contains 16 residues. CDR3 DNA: TGTGCCAGCAGCCAAGAACCGGCGGGAGCGGGCAATGAGCAGTTCTTC. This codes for CASSQEPAGAGNEQFF.

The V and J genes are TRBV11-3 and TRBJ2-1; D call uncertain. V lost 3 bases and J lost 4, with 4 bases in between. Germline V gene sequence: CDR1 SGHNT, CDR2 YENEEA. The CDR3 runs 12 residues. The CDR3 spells CASSFSYNEQFF. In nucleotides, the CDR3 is TGTGCCAGCAGCTTTTCGTACAATGAGCAGTTCTTC. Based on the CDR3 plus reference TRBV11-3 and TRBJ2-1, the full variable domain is EAGVVQSPRYKIIEKKQPVAFWCNPISGHNTLYWYLQNLGQGPELLIRYENEEAVDDSQLPKDRFSAERLKGVDSTLKIQPAELGDSAVYLCASSFSYNEQFFGPGTRLTVL.

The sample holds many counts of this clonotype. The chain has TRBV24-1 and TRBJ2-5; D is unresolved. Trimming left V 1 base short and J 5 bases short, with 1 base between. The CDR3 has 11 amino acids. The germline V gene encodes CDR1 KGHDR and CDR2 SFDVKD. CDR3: CATSDFETQYF. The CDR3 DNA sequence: TGTGCCACCAGTGATTTCGAGACCCAGTACTTC.

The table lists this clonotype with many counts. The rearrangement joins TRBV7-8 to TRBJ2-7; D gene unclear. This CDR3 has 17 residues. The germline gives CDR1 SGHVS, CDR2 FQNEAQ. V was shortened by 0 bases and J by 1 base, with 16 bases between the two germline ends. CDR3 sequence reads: CASSLAGWVDGSYEQYF. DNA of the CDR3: TGTGCCAGCAGCTTAGCGGGATGGGTAGACGGATCCTACGAGCAGTACTTC.

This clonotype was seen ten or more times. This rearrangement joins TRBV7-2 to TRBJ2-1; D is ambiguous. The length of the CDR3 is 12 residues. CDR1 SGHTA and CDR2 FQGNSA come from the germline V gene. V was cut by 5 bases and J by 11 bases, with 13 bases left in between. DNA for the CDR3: TGTGCCAGCAGCCGTTACCAGGACCAGCAGTTCTTC. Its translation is CASSRYQDQQFF. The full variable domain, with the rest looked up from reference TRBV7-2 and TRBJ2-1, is GAGVSQSPSNKVTEKGKDVELRCDPISGHTALYWYRQSLGQGLEFLIYFQGNSAPDKSGLPSDRFSAERTGGSVSTLTIQRTQQEDSAVYLCASSRYQDQQFFGPGTRLTVL.

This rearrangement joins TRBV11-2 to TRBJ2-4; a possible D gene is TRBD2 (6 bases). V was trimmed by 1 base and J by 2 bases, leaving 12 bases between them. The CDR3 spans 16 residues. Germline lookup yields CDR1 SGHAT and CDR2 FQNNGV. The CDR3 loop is CASSLGGAGTKNIQYF. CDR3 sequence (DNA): TGTGCCAGCAGCTTAGGTGGTGCGGGGACCAAAAACATTCAGTACTTC.

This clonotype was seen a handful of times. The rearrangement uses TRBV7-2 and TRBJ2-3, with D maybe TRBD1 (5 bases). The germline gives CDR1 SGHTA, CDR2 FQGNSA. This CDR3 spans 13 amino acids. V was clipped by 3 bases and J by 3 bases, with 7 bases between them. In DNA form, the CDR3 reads TGTGCCAGCAGCTTCAAGGGGACAGATACGCAGTATTTT. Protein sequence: CASSFKGTDTQYF. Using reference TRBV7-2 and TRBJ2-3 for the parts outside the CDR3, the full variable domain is GAGVSQSPSNKVTEKGKDVELRCDPISGHTALYWYRQSLGQGLEFLIYFQGNSAPDKSGLPSDRFSAERTGGSVSTLTIQRTQQEDSAVYLCASSFKGTDTQYFGPGTRLTVL.

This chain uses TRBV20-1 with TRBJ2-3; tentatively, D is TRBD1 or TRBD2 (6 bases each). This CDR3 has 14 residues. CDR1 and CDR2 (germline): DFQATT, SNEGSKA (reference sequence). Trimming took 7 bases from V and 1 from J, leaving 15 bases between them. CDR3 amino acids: CSGNGGWGTDTQYF. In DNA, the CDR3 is TGCAGTGGTAACGGGGGCTGGGGCACAGATACGCAGTATTTT.